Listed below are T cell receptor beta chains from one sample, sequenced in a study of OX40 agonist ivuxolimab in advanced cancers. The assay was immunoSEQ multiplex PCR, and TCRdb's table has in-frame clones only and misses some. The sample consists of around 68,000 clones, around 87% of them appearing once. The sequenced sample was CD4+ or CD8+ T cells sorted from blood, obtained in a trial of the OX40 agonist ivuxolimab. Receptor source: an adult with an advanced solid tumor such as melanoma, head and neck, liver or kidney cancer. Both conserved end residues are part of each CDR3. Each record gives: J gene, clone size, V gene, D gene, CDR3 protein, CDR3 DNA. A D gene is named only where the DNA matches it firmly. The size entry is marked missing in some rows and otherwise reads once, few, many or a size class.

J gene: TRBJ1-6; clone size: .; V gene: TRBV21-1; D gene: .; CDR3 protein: CASSRGQSVSRSYNSPLHF; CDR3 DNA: TGTGCCAGCAGCAGGGGGCAGTCGGTCTCCCGCTCCTATAATTCACCCCTCCACTTT
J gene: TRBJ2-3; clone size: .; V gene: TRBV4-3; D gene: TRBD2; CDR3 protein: CASSQVLGTSGGNTQYF; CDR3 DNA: TGCGCCAGCAGCCAAGTTTTGGGAACTAGCGGGGGAAATACGCAGTATTTT
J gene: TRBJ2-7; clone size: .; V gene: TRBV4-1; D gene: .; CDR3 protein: CASSQAGALNEQYF; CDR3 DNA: TGCGCCAGCAGCCAAGCAGGGGCTCTCAACGAGCAGTACTTC
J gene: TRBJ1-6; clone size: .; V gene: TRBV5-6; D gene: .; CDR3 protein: CASSLSGLDSPLHF; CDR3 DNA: TGTGCCAGCAGCTTGAGCGGGCTCGATTCACCCCTCCACTTT
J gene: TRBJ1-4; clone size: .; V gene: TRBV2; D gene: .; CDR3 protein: CASSFQGQDEKLFF; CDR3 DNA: TGTGCCAGCAGTTTCCAGGGGCAAGATGAAAAACTGTTTTTT
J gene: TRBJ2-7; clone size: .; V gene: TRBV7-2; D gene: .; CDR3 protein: CASSLGHIHEQYF; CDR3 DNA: TGTGCCAGCAGCTTAGGACACATCCACGAGCAGTACTTC
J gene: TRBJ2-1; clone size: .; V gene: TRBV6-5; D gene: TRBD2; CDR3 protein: CASSYNSGGNNEQFF; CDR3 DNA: TGTGCCAGCAGTTACAACAGCGGGGGGAACAATGAGCAGTTCTTC
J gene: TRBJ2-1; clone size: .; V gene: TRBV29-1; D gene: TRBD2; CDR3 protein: CSVLGSGRAGVNEQFF; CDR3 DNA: TGCAGCGTGCTGGGTAGCGGGAGGGCCGGGGTCAATGAGCAGTTCTTC
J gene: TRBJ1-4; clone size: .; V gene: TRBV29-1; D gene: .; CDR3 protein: CSVEDSFAPFATNEKLFF; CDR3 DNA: TGCAGCGTTGAAGATTCGTTTGCGCCGTTTGCAACTAATGAAAAACTGTTTTTT
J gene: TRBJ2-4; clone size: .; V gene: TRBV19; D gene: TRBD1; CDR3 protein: CASSRTGPGNIQYF; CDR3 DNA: TGTGCCAGTAGCCGGACAGGGCCTGGAAACATTCAGTACTTC
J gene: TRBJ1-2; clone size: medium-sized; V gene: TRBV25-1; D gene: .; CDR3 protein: CASSGSPTESYGYTF; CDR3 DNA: TGTGCCAGCAGTGGATCCCCGACGGAAAGCTATGGCTACACCTTC
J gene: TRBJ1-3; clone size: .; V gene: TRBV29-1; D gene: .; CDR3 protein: CSAGRSDNSGNTIYF; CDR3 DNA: TGCAGCGCTGGGAGGTCAGACAACTCTGGAAACACCATATATTTT
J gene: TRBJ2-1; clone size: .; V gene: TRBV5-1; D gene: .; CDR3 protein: CASTPQPGAVDEQFF; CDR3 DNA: TGCGCCAGCACCCCCCAACCCGGGGCGGTGGATGAGCAGTTCTTC
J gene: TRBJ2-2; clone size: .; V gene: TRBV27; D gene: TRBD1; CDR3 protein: CASSYQNRGPGELFF; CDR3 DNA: TGTGCCAGCAGCTATCAGAACAGGGGCCCCGGGGAGCTGTTTTTT
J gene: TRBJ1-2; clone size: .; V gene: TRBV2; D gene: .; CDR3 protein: CASREGAGVNGYTF; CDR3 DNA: TGTGCCAGCAGGGAAGGGGCAGGGGTGAATGGCTACACCTTC
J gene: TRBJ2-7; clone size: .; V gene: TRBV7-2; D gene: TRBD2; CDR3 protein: CASSTRTSGSYEQYF; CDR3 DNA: TGTGCCAGCAGCACCAGGACTAGCGGGAGCTACGAGCAGTACTTC
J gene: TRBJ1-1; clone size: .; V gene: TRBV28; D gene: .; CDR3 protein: CASSLPNLGPGAFF; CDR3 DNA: TGTGCCAGCAGTTTACCTAACCTCGGCCCGGGAGCTTTCTTT
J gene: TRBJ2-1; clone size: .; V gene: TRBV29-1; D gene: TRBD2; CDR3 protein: CSATAGSSYNEQFF; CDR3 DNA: TGCAGCGCAACAGCGGGATCTTCCTACAATGAGCAGTTCTTC
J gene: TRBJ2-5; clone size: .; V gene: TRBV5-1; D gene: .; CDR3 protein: CASSIRRGAETQYF; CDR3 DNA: TGCGCCAGCAGCATTAGGAGGGGCGCAGAGACCCAGTACTTC
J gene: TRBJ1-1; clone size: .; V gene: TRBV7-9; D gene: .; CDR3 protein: CASSRPPGPWTEAFF; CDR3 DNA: TGTGCCAGCAGCCGACCCCCGGGACCTTGGACTGAAGCTTTCTTT
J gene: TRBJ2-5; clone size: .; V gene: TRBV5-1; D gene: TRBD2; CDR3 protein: CASSSGLAGALYQETQYF; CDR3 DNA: TGCGCCAGCAGCTCCGGACTAGCGGGAGCCCTGTACCAAGAGACCCAGTACTTC
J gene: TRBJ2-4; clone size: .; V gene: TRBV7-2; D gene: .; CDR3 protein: CASSSHGPSNRDIQYF; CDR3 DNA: TGTGCCAGCAGCTCCCACGGCCCCTCAAATAGGGACATTCAGTACTTC
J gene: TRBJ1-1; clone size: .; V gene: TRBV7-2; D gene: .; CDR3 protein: CASSLRQVNTEAFF; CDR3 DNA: TGTGCCAGCAGCTTAAGACAGGTAAACACTGAAGCTTTCTTT
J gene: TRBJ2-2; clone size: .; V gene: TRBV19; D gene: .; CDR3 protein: CASSIRGAKTGELFF; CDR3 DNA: TGTGCCAGTAGTATCCGGGGGGCGAAGACCGGGGAGCTGTTTTTT
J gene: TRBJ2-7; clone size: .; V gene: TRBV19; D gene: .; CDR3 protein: CASRKDRWAYEQYF; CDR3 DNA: TGTGCCAGTAGGAAGGATCGGTGGGCCTACGAGCAGTACTTC
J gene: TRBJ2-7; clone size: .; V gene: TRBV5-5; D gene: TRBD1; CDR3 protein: CASSLSWDRVPYEQYF; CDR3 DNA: TGTGCCAGCAGCTTATCCTGGGACAGGGTACCCTACGAGCAGTACTTC
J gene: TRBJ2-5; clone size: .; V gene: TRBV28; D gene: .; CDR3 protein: CASSPAQGLKTQYF; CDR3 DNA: TGTGCCAGCAGTCCCGCCCAAGGGTTAAAGACCCAGTACTTC
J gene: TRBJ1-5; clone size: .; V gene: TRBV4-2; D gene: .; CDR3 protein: CASSQEGSKRDSNQPQHF; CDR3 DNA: TGTGCCAGCAGCCAAGAGGGCAGTAAGCGGGATAGCAATCAGCCCCAGCATTTT
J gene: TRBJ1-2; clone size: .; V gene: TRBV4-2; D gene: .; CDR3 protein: CASSLREGIRGYTF; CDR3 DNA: TGTGCCAGCAGCTTGCGTGAGGGGATACGGGGCTACACCTTC
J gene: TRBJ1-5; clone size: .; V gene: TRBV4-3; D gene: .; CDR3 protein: CASSQDSGTGQPQHF; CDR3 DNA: TGCGCCAGCAGCCAAGATTCAGGGACTGGGCAGCCCCAGCATTTT
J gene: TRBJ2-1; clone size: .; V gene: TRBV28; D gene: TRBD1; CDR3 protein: CASSRGGTGELNEQFF; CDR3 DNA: TGTGCCAGCAGTCGCGGCGGGACAGGGGAGCTGAATGAGCAGTTCTTC
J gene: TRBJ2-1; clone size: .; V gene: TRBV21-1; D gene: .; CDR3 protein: CASSITPGQGPPRFDEQFF; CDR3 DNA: TGTGCCAGCAGCATAACTCCGGGACAGGGACCTCCCCGTTTCGATGAGCAGTTCTTC
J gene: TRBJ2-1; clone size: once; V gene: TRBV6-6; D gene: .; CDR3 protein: CASSYGQFNEQFF; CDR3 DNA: TGTGCCAGCAGTTATGGGCAGTTCAATGAGCAGTTCTTC
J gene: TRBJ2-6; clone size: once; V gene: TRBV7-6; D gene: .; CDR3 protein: CASSLVAPPSGANVLTF; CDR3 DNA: TGTGCCAGCAGCTTAGTTGCACCTCCCTCTGGGGCCAACGTCCTGACTTTC
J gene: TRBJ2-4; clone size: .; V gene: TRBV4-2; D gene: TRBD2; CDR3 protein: CASSQDAGGPFKNIQYF; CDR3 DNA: TGTGCCAGCAGCCAAGATGCGGGAGGGCCGTTCAAAAACATTCAGTACTTC
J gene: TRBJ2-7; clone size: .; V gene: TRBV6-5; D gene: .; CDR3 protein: CASSPQGGSPYEQYF; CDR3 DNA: TGTGCCAGCAGCCCCCAGGGGGGTAGTCCCTACGAGCAGTACTTC